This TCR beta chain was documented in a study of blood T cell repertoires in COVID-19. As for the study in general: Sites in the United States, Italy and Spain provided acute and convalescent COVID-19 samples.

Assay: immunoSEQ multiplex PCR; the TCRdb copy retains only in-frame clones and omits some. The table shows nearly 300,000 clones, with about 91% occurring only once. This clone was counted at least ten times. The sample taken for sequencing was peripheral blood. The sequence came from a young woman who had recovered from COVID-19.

The CDR3 is CASSQGRDKTYEQYF. The CDR3 DNA reads TGTGCCAGCAGCCAAGGAAGGGACAAAACCTACGAGCAGTACTTC. The chain couples TRBV3-1 (or the pseudogene TRBV3-2) to TRBJ2-7, with D perhaps matching TRBD1 (6 bases). V lost 1 base and J lost 2, with 12 bases in between. The CDR3 extends over 15 amino acids. Germline CDR1 and CDR2: LGHDT and YNNKEL (reference sequence).